These 20 T cell receptor beta chains were all obtained from the same sample, sequenced in a study of T cell responses to AZD1222 COVID-19 vaccine. The protocol was immunoSEQ multiplex PCR, while the TCRdb copy is restricted to in-frame clones and leaves out a portion. This table has about 120,000 clones, just over 85% appearing once. Sequencing was performed on peripheral blood, taken on day 0 of MenACWY control vaccination. These receptor sequences come from an adult in good health.

The gene calls are TRBV5-5 and TRBJ2-7; D is possibly TRBD2 (5 bases). This CDR3 has 15 residues. CDR1 and CDR2 (germline): SGHKS, YYEKEE (reference sequence). V shed 4 bases and J shed 3 bases, with 17 bases lying between them. This chain's CDR3 is CASSQAATPGYEQYF. CDR3 coding DNA: TGTGCCAGCAGCCAAGCGGCCACACCGGGCTACGAGCAGTACTTC.

The sample holds a few counts of this clone. V and J are TRBV28 and TRBJ2-7; unclear D gene. Germline lookup yields CDR1 MDHEN and CDR2 SYDVKM. The CDR3 is made up of 13 amino acids. The CDR3 here is CAAGESLFYEQYF. The CDR3 nucleotides read TGTGCAGCAGGCGAAAGCTTATTCTACGAGCAGTACTTC.

The chain links TRBV3-1 (or the pseudogene TRBV3-2) to TRBJ2-7; TRBD2 agrees at 13 bases. From germline, CDR1 is LGHDT and CDR2 YNNKEL (reference sequence). The CDR3 sequence is 16 residues long. The J segment lost 2 bases and the V segment lost 3 bases, leaving 4 bases of the junction unmatched. Here the CDR3 reads CASSHRLAGGPYEQYF. The CDR3 bases are TGTGCCAGCAGCCACCGACTAGCGGGAGGTCCCTACGAGCAGTACTTC.

The rearrangement joins TRBV6-5 to TRBJ1-2; possible D gene TRBD1, 6 bases. Germline lookup yields CDR1 MNHEY and CDR2 SVGAGI. Trimming pared 0 bases from V and 7 bases from J, leaving 15 bases between. This CDR3 spans 15 amino acids. CDR3 nucleotides: TGTGCCAGCAGTTACTCGAGCAGGGGACACTTTGGCTACACCTTC. It yields the protein CASSYSSRGHFGYTF.

This chain joins TRBV28 and TRBJ1-1, with D possibly being TRBD1 (5 bases). Per germline, CDR1 MDHEN and CDR2 SYDVKM. The V end was cut by 6 bases, the J end by 0 bases, with 11 bases between. The CDR3 has 14 residues. The DNA of the CDR3 is TGTGCCAGCAGGGGGGGGGTCCTGAACACTGAAGCTTTCTTT. Translation: CASRGGVLNTEAFF.

The chain combines TRBV20-1 with TRBJ1-1; no clear D gene. Germline loops: CDR1 DFQATT, CDR2 SNEGSKA (reference sequence). V shed 5 bases and J shed 11 bases, with 15 bases lying between them. This CDR3 has 11 amino acids. The chain's CDR3 is CSAHDRRQAFF. Here the CDR3 DNA reads TGCAGTGCTCATGACCGCCGTCAGGCTTTCTTT.

V usage is TRBV5-5 and J usage is TRBJ1-5; no clear D. V was cut by 2 bases and J by 1 base, with 10 bases left in between. The length of the CDR3 is 15 residues. Germline V lookup: CDR1 SGHKS, CDR2 YYEKEE (reference sequence). This CDR3 reads CASSFGQSSNQPQHF. For the CDR3, the DNA is TGTGCCAGCAGCTTTGGGCAGTCGAGCAATCAGCCCCAGCATTTT.

The CDR3 sequence is CASSWLYNEQFF. As DNA, the CDR3 is TGTGCCAGCAGTTGGCTTTACAATGAGCAGTTCTTC. V and J are TRBV28 and TRBJ2-1; D is unresolved. The germline CDR1 and CDR2 sequences are MDHEN and SYDVKM. The CDR3 loop spans 12 amino acids. V was shortened by 4 bases and J by 4 bases, with 5 bases between the two germline ends.

This chain links TRBV14 with TRBJ2-2, with D uncertain. This CDR3 contains 14 residues. Germline V gene sequence: CDR1 SGHDN, CDR2 FVKESK. V gave up 6 bases and J gave up 8 bases, with 16 bases separating them. The CDR3 nucleotides read TGTGCCAGCAGTGCAAGAGCAGTACTGGGGGAGCTGTTTTTT. This codes for CASSARAVLGELFF.

This clone was counted only a few times. The chain links TRBV28 to TRBJ1-5; maybe TRBD1 (6 bases). This CDR3 contains 16 residues. CDR1 is MDHEN and CDR2 is SYDVKM in the germline V gene. V was cut by 4 bases and J by 6 bases, with 19 bases left in between. As DNA, the CDR3 is TGTGCCAGCAGTTCCTATGAACAGGGTGGAAGTCAGCCCCAGCATTTT. Translating it yields CASSSYEQGGSQPQHF.

The rearrangement uses TRBV10-2 and TRBJ2-2; no clear D gene. The CDR3 totals 13 residues. Trimming took 6 bases from V and 4 from J, leaving 9 bases between them. Germline V gene data show CDR1 as WSHSY and CDR2 as SAAADI. The CDR3, as DNA: TGCGCCAGCAGCGACTTTGGCACCGGGGAGCTGTTTTTT. This codes for CASSDFGTGELFF.

V usage is TRBV19 and J usage is TRBJ2-7; 8 positions agree with TRBD1. The J segment lost 2 bases and the V segment lost 3 bases, leaving 6 bases of the junction unmatched. Per germline, CDR1 LNHDA and CDR2 SQIVND (reference sequence). This CDR3 region has 15 residues. CDR3 residues: CASSIPGTGPYEQYF. The CDR3 DNA sequence: TGTGCCAGTAGTATCCCCGGGACAGGTCCCTACGAGCAGTACTTC.

The chain recombines TRBV28 with TRBJ2-7; 10 positions match TRBD2. This CDR3 is built from 14 residues. The V and J ends lost 8 bases and 6 bases, in that order; junction bases with no gene match: 10. CDR1 and CDR2 from the germline V gene are MDHEN and SYDVKM. CDR3 DNA: TGTGCCAGCTCTTCTAGCGGGAGCCCCCGCGAGCAGTACTTC. This codes for CASSSSGSPREQYF.

This rearrangement joins TRBV5-1 to TRBJ2-2, with 13 nucleotides matching TRBD2. The CDR3 has 17 residues. V trimming: 1 base; J trimming: 2 bases; junction bases outside the gene matches: 2. Germline values: CDR1 SGHRS, CDR2 YFSETQ. DNA of the CDR3: TGCGCCAGCAGCTTGCGACTAGCGGGAGGTAACACCGGGGAGCTGTTTTTT. Its protein product is CASSLRLAGGNTGELFF.

This clone appeared once. The chain carries TRBV5-1 and TRBJ2-7, with D unclear. The V end was cut by 1 base, the J end by 2 bases, with 13 bases between. Germline V lookup: CDR1 SGHRS, CDR2 YFSETQ. CDR3 size: 15 residues. The CDR3 is CASSLTAAGTYEQYF. For the CDR3, the DNA is TGCGCCAGCAGCTTGACGGCGGCCGGAACCTACGAGCAGTACTTC.

This chain joins TRBV7-3 and TRBJ2-7, with D perhaps matching TRBD2 (5 bases). The CDR3 has 13 amino acids. Germline V lookup: CDR1 SGHTA, CDR2 FQGTGA. V was trimmed by 5 bases and J by 3 bases, leaving 11 bases between them. The CDR3 sequence is CASSVDGVYEQYF. CDR3 sequence (DNA): TGTGCCAGCAGCGTGGACGGGGTCTACGAGCAGTACTTC.

V is TRBV3-1 (or the pseudogene TRBV3-2) and J is TRBJ2-7, with 7 bases fitting TRBD1. This CDR3 comprises 13 residues. V dropped 5 bases and J dropped 5; count of bases not matched to a gene: 6. Germline V gives CDR1 LGHDT, CDR2 YNNKEL (reference sequence). CDR3 coding DNA: TGTGCCAGCAGCTTGGGACAGTCCCACGAGCAGTACTTC. Translation: CASSLGQSHEQYF.

This CDR3 is CASSKTDGYNEQFF. As DNA, the CDR3 is TGCGCCAGCAGTAAAACGGACGGTTACAATGAGCAGTTCTTC. This chain connects TRBV10-1 to TRBJ2-1; the D is unclear. Germline loops: CDR1 WNHNN, CDR2 SYGVQD (reference sequence). Trimming removed 5 bases from V and 4 bases from J, with 12 bases in between. CDR3 size: 14 residues.

The V call is TRBV6-2 or TRBV6-3, the J call TRBJ2-7, with 7 bases lining up with TRBD1. CDR1 MNHEY and CDR2 SVGEGT come from the germline V gene. V lost 5 bases to trimming and J lost 2 bases; unmatched junction nucleotides: 9. The CDR3 is 15 residues long. This chain's CDR3 is CASSPWTGPPYEQYF. The CDR3 DNA reads TGTGCCAGCAGTCCCTGGACAGGTCCCCCCTACGAGCAGTACTTC.

This clone was seen only once. This rearrangement joins TRBV7-9 to TRBJ2-2, with D possibly TRBD1 on 6 matching bases. The CDR3 loop spans 14 amino acids. The germline V gene has CDR1 SEHNR and CDR2 FQNEAQ (reference sequence). The V gene lost 5 bases and the J gene lost 1 base, with 8 bases spanning the gap. The CDR3 nucleotides read TGTGCCAGCAGCCAACAGGGGAACACCGGGGAGCTGTTTTTT. Protein: CASSQQGNTGELFF.